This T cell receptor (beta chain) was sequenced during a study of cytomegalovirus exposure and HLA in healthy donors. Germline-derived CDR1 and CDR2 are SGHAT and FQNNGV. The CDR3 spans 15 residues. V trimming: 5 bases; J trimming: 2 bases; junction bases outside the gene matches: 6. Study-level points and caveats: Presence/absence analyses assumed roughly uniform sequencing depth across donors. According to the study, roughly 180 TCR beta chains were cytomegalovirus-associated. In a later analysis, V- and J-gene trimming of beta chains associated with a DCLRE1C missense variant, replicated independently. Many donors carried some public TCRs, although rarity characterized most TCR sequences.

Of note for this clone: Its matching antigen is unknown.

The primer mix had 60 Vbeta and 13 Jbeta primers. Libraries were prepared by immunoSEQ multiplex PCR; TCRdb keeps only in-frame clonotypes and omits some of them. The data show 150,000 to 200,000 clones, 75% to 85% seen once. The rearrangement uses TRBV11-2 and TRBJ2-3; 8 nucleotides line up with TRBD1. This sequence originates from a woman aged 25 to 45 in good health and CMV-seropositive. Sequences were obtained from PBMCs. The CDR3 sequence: CASSKTGDNTDTQYF. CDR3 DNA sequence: TGTGCCAGCAGCAAGACAGGGGACAACACAGATACGCAGTATTTT.